Shown below are 9 T cell receptor beta chains from a single sample sequenced in a study of blood T cell repertoires in COVID-19. Repertoires were generated with immunoSEQ multiplex PCR, while TCRdb's copy carries only in-frame clones and drops some. The table includes 250,000 to 300,000 clones, roughly nine tenths detected once. The sample taken for sequencing was PBMCs or T cells enriched from blood (not recorded which). Receptor source: a human donor in a cohort exposed to, infected with or recovered from COVID-19 (not recorded which). The donor label of this sample is uncertain.

This chain connects TRBV4-3 to TRBJ2-3; TRBD2 matches at 13 bases. Trimming cost V 4 bases and J 3 bases; bases outside gene matches: 7. Germline-derived CDR1 and CDR2 are LGHNA and YSLEER. This CDR3 contains 17 residues. The CDR3: CASSPWTSGGLTDTQYF. CDR3 DNA: TGCGCCAGCAGCCCCTGGACTAGCGGGGGCCTGACAGATACGCAGTATTTT.

This clone has a single count. The V gene is TRBV11-2, the J gene TRBJ2-4; tentatively, D is TRBD2 (6 bases). Germline-derived CDR1 and CDR2 are SGHAT and FQNNGV. This CDR3 comprises 17 residues. V lost 5 bases and J lost 2, with 19 bases in between. CDR3 nucleotide sequence: TGTGCCAGCAGCCCCATGGGGGGAAGGGGAACCAAAAACATTCAGTACTTC. Protein sequence: CASSPMGGRGTKNIQYF.

This sequence joins TRBV19 and TRBJ2-1; D is uncertain. The CDR3 is 13 residues long. Trimming cost V 7 bases and J 7 bases, with 14 bases left between them. Germline lookup yields CDR1 LNHDA and CDR2 SQIVND (reference sequence). CDR3 region: CASNGDSPNEQFF. CDR3 DNA sequence: TGTGCCAGTAATGGAGACTCTCCTAATGAGCAGTTCTTC.

This clone was recorded once. The chain is built from TRBV29-1 and TRBJ1-1; D gene ambiguous. Trimming took 3 bases from V and 1 from J, leaving 12 bases between them. This CDR3 comprises 14 residues. Germline V gene sequence: CDR1 SQVTM, CDR2 ANQGSEA. CDR3 residues: CSVERRAKNTEAFF. CDR3 DNA: TGCAGCGTTGAGAGGCGAGCGAAGAACACTGAAGCTTTCTTT. Full variable domain (rest looked up from reference TRBV29-1 and TRBJ1-1): SAVISQKPSRDICQRGTSLTIQCQVDSQVTMMFWYRQQPGQSLTLIATANQGSEATYESGFVIDKFPISRPNLTFSTLTVSNMSPEDSSIYLCSVERRAKNTEAFFGQGTRLTVV.

This clone was detected only a few times. V usage is TRBV18 and J usage is TRBJ1-1; 7 nucleotides line up with TRBD1. In germline, CDR1 is KGHSH, CDR2 LQKENI. V was clipped by 1 base and J by 2 bases; unmatched bases: 7. This CDR3 is built from 16 residues. The CDR3 here is CASSPRRGLSNTEAFF. CDR3 DNA sequence: TGTGCCAGCTCACCACGGAGGGGGCTAAGTAACACTGAAGCTTTCTTT.

The CDR3, as DNA: TGTGCCAGCAAAGTGACAGGGCCAATTGAAAAACTGTTTTTT. Residues: CASKVTGPIEKLFF. This chain links TRBV5-6 with TRBJ1-4, with 7 bases lining up with TRBD1. The germline CDR1 and CDR2 sequences are SGHDT and YYEEEE. The CDR3 is made up of 14 amino acids. V shed 6 bases and J 7 bases; nucleotides not matched to a gene: 9.

The gene calls are TRBV11-2 and TRBJ1-4; D perhaps matches TRBD1 (5 bases). This CDR3 contains 17 residues. V was pared by 0 bases and J by 3 bases, with 14 bases between. Germline V gene data show CDR1 as SGHAT and CDR2 as FQNNGV. The CDR3 DNA sequence: TGTGCCAGCAGCTTAGATATGAACGGGGACTCTAATGAAAAACTGTTTTTT. This codes for CASSLDMNGDSNEKLFF.

This clone occurred once. V usage is TRBV30 and J usage is TRBJ2-1; D possibly corresponds to TRBD2 (5 bases). Germline V gene lookup returns CDR1 GTSNPN and CDR2 SVGIG (reference sequence). V lost 1 base, J lost 8 bases, and 9 bases lay in between. The length of the CDR3 is 12 residues. The CDR3 sequence: CAWSGNGDEQFF. In DNA form, the CDR3 reads TGTGCCTGGAGTGGGAACGGGGATGAGCAGTTCTTC.

The chain uses TRBV27 and TRBJ1-5; 8 nucleotides agree with TRBD1. CDR1 and CDR2 from the germline V gene are MNHEY and SMNVEV (reference sequence). CDR3 length equals 14 residues. The V segment lost 4 bases and the J segment 5 bases; nucleotides outside the gene matches: 4. The CDR3 is CASSWTGRHQPQHF. The CDR3 DNA is TGTGCCAGCAGTTGGACAGGGAGGCATCAGCCCCAGCATTTT.